The 16 T cell receptor beta chains below were found in one sample sequenced in a study of Ad26.COV2.S vaccination and SARS-CoV-2 variants (dated by TCRdb to 2020 to 2022). The treatment or condition label on this specimen signifies: about 20 received Ad26.COV2.S at low or high dose, single or two shots; 5 received placebo; per-sample allocation not given. For vaccine and placebo recipients, the sequenced repertoires came from samples collected on day 63 after the first injection. The library was prepared using the immunoSEQ multiplex PCR assay. TCRdb re-hosts the immuneACCESS table, in-frame sequences only. Its copies lack some clones; in the studies checked, an unresolved V gene accounts for under half of them, and the cause for the rest is not known. This sample gives some 500,000 clones in total; about 91% of them show up just once. 2.5% to 3% of the sample is held by the ten biggest clonotypes.

The source material was peripheral blood, sampled in a trial of Ad26.COV2.S vaccine versus placebo. The receptors derive from a person between 18 and 60 years old who received the Ad26.COV2.S COVID-19 vaccine or a placebo.

This clone has only one observation. V usage is TRBV19 and J usage is TRBJ2-3; tentative D call: TRBD2 (6 bases). Germline V CDR1 and CDR2: LNHDA, SQIVND (reference sequence). V lost 5 bases, J lost 6 bases, and 12 bases lay in between. This CDR3 spans 13 amino acids. This CDR3 reads CASSFREVDTQYF. DNA for the CDR3: TGTGCCAGTAGTTTCAGGGAGGTTGATACGCAGTATTTT.

The genes are TRBV11-2 and TRBJ2-7; possible D gene TRBD1, 6 bases. V dropped 5 bases and J dropped 3 bases, with 11 bases sitting between them. The CDR3 loop spans 13 amino acids. CDR1 and CDR2 from the germline V gene are SGHAT and FQNNGV. The CDR3 nucleotides are TGTGCCAGCAGCCAGGGGCTCTACTACGAGCAGTACTTC. Translation gives CASSQGLYYEQYF.

DNA of the CDR3: TGCGCCAGCAGCTTGTATGGGACCAACACCGGGGAGCTGTTTTTT. Translated, it gives CASSLYGTNTGELFF. The chain carries TRBV5-1 and TRBJ2-2, with D perhaps assigned TRBD1 or TRBD2 (5 bases each). CDR1 and CDR2 (germline): SGHRS, YFSETQ. Deletions cut 1 base from V and 2 bases from J, with 9 bases between. The CDR3 sequence is 15 residues long.

The gene calls are TRBV4-3 and TRBJ1-1; 8 nucleotides match TRBD1. V dropped 4 bases and J dropped 4; count of bases not matched to a gene: 8. Germline CDR1 LGHNA, CDR2 YSLEER. This CDR3 has 15 residues. CDR3 nucleotide sequence: TGCGCCAGCAGCCTAGGGATACAGGGGGGCACTGAAGCTTTCTTT. It specifies CASSLGIQGGTEAFF.

This clone was picked up a small number of times. V usage is TRBV19 and J usage is TRBJ2-2; 11 bases fit TRBD1. The CDR3 covers 16 residues. Losses at the gene ends were 8 bases for V and 6 bases for J; bases not matched to a gene: 11. Germline V gene sequence: CDR1 LNHDA, CDR2 SQIVND (reference sequence). CDR3 coding DNA: TGTGCCAGTCTCCTTCTTCGGGACAGGGGGTCCGGGGAGCTGTTTTTT. Translation: CASLLLRDRGSGELFF.

The rearrangement uses TRBV7-3 and TRBJ2-3; 14 bases line up with TRBD2. Germline loops: CDR1 SGHTA, CDR2 FQGTGA. The CDR3 length is 16 residues. V shed 5 bases and J 4 bases; nucleotides not matched to a gene: 5. The CDR3 here is CASSPGTSGGADTQYF. The CDR3 coding sequence is TGTGCCAGCAGCCCAGGGACTAGCGGGGGAGCAGATACGCAGTATTTT.

V gene TRBV3-1 (or the pseudogene TRBV3-2) combines with J gene TRBJ2-2; D unresolved. The V gene's germline CDR1 is LGHDT and CDR2 YNNKEL (reference sequence). The CDR3 length is 12 residues. The V end lost 4 bases, the J end lost 7 bases, and 7 bases lay between the germline ends. CDR3: CASSRRGGELFF. For the CDR3, the DNA is TGTGCCAGCAGCCGACGCGGCGGGGAGCTGTTTTTT.

Comments on this clone: At the DNA level, this CDR3 is encoded by other sequences in the same sample as well. This chain links TRBV12-3 or TRBV12-4 with TRBJ2-5; 7 nucleotides align to TRBD1. The V gene end was trimmed by 5 bases and the J gene end by 4 bases; junction bases not matched to a gene: 4. This CDR3 region has 13 residues. The CDR3 is CASSLNRGETQYF. Written as DNA, the CDR3 is TGTGCCAGCAGTCTGAACAGGGGAGAGACCCAGTACTTC.

The gene calls are TRBV7-2 and TRBJ2-3; either TRBD1 or TRBD2 may fit D (6 bases each). The CDR3 is made up of 17 amino acids. Between the trimmed V and J ends, which lost 4 bases and 1 base, there was a span of 18 bases. Germline CDR1 is SGHTA and CDR2 is FQGNSA. The CDR3 nucleotides are TGTGCCAGCAGCTCTATCCCTCTAGGGGGGCGCACAGATACGCAGTATTTT. Amino acid sequence: CASSSIPLGGRTDTQYF.

The chain links TRBV28 to TRBJ2-7; D is possibly TRBD2 (5 bases). Between the trimmed V and J ends, which lost 5 bases and 3 bases, there was a span of 17 bases. Germline CDR1 MDHEN, CDR2 SYDVKM. The CDR3 runs 15 residues. The CDR3 is CASSGTGWKDYEQYV. CDR3 DNA sequence: TGTGCCAGCAGTGGTACGGGGTGGAAGGACTACGAGCAGTACGTC.

The J gene is TRBJ2-2, the V gene TRBV6-5; D unclear. This CDR3 comprises 13 residues. Germline V gene lookup returns CDR1 MNHEY and CDR2 SVGAGI. V was trimmed by 6 bases and J by 7 bases, leaving 12 bases between them. The CDR3 reads CASRIKLGGELFF. CDR3 DNA: TGTGCCAGCAGAATAAAGCTGGGCGGGGAGCTGTTTTTT.

This chain connects TRBV18 to TRBJ1-4, with D unclear. Trimming left V 1 base short and J 4 bases short, with 10 bases between. This CDR3 comprises 15 residues. Looked up from germline, CDR1 is KGHSH and CDR2 is LQKENI. The CDR3 bases are TGTGCCAGCTCACCACTAGGATTGAGTAATGAAAAACTGTTTTTT. Protein sequence: CASSPLGLSNEKLFF. Complete variable domain (other parts from reference TRBV18 and TRBJ1-4): NAGVMQNPRHLVRRRGQEARLRCSPMKGHSHVYWYRQLPEEGLKFMVYLQKENIIDESGMPKERFSAEFPKEGPSILRIQQVVRGDSAAYFCASSPLGLSNEKLFFGSGTQLSVL.

This clone was detected only once. The chain recombines TRBV19 with TRBJ1-1, with 8 bases aligning to TRBD1. The V gene's germline CDR1 is LNHDA and CDR2 SQIVND (reference sequence). This CDR3 region has 15 residues. The V segment lost 5 bases and the J segment 4 bases; nucleotides outside the gene matches: 9. In nucleotides, the CDR3 is TGTGCCAGTAGTCTAGGACAGGGATGGGGCACTGAAGCTTTCTTT. Its protein product is CASSLGQGWGTEAFF.

J is TRBJ1-4 and V is TRBV7-9; a weak D match, TRBD1 (5 bases). Germline V gene lookup returns CDR1 SEHNR and CDR2 FQNEAQ (reference sequence). This CDR3 has 15 amino acids. Trimming pared 6 bases from V and 0 bases from J, leaving 11 bases between. The CDR3 is CASRGRGSTNEKLFF. CDR3 nucleotides: TGTGCCAGCAGGGGAAGGGGTTCAACTAATGAAAAACTGTTTTTT.

The chain has TRBV6-2 or TRBV6-3 and TRBJ2-1; D perhaps matches TRBD2 (6 bases). V was clipped by 4 bases and J by 1 base, with 14 bases between them. Germline CDR1 is MNHEY and CDR2 is SVGEGT. The CDR3 extends over 16 amino acids. The CDR3 bases are TGTGCCAGCAGTTCGCGGCCTAGCGAGTCCTACAATGAGCAGTTCTTC. Translation: CASSSRPSESYNEQFF.

The chain couples TRBV4-2 to TRBJ2-5; 9 nucleotides agree with TRBD2. This CDR3 has 16 amino acids. The germline gives CDR1 LGHNA, CDR2 YNFKEQ. V lost 0 bases to trimming and J lost 4 bases; unmatched junction nucleotides: 6. The CDR3 nucleotides are TGTGCCAGCAGCCAAGATGGTAGCGGGAGCTCAGAGACCCAGTACTTC. Residues: CASSQDGSGSSETQYF.